Presented here are 30 T cell receptor beta chains from one specimen sequenced in a study of OX40 agonist ivuxolimab in advanced cancers. The data were produced by immunoSEQ multiplex PCR, yet TCRdb's version contains in-frame clones alone and is incomplete. Of about 16,000 clones detected, 85% to 90% appear once; the ten largest clones hold approximately 0.74%. Sequencing used CD4+ or CD8+ T cells sorted from blood, obtained in a trial of the OX40 agonist ivuxolimab. All receptors derive from an adult with an advanced solid tumor such as melanoma, head and neck, liver or kidney cancer.

The genes are TRBV5-4 and TRBJ1-2; a weak D match, TRBD1 (6 bases). In germline, CDR1 is SGHNT, CDR2 YYREEE (reference sequence). The germline V and J ends were trimmed by 0 bases and 8 bases, with 20 bases remaining between them. This CDR3 is built from 16 residues. The CDR3 nucleotides are TGTGCCAGCAGCTTGGGGCTAAGATGGGGGCTGGGAGGCTACACCTTC. This codes for CASSLGLRWGLGGYTF.

The chain has TRBV19 and TRBJ2-2; perhaps TRBD2 as D (6 bases). V dropped 4 bases and J dropped 6 bases, with 9 bases sitting between them. The germline CDR1 and CDR2 sequences are LNHDA and SQIVND (reference sequence). The CDR3 is made up of 13 amino acids. CDR3 in amino acids: CASSREVSGELFF. The CDR3 region has the DNA TGTGCCAGTAGTAGGGAGGTTTCCGGGGAGCTGTTTTTT. Combining the CDR3 with reference TRBV19 and TRBJ2-2 gives the whole variable domain DGGITQSPKYLFRKEGQNVTLSCEQNLNHDAMYWYRQDPGQGLRLIYYSQIVNDFQKGDIAEGYSVSREKKESFPLTVTSAQKNPTAFYLCASSREVSGELFFGEGSRLTVL.

This chain uses TRBV7-2 with TRBJ2-3, with D perhaps matching TRBD1 or TRBD2 (5 bases each). Germline CDR1 is SGHTA and CDR2 is FQGNSA. The CDR3 covers 15 residues. Trimming cost V 3 bases and J 4 bases, with 14 bases left between them. CDR3 sequence: CASSLAGGRADTQYF. The CDR3 nucleotides are TGTGCCAGCAGCTTGGCTGGGGGTAGGGCAGATACGCAGTATTTT. Filled out from reference TRBV7-2 and TRBJ2-3, the complete variable domain reads GAGVSQSPSNKVTEKGKDVELRCDPISGHTALYWYRQSLGQGLEFLIYFQGNSAPDKSGLPSDRFSAERTGGSVSTLTIQRTQQEDSAVYLCASSLAGGRADTQYFGPGTRLTVL.

The gene calls are TRBV29-1 and TRBJ2-3; D is unresolved. Germline V gives CDR1 SQVTM, CDR2 ANQGSEA. The CDR3 runs 12 residues. V lost 3 bases and J 2 bases, leaving 6 bases between the germline ends. CDR3 amino acids: CSVDPNTDTQYF. The CDR3 DNA follows: TGCAGCGTTGACCCAAACACAGATACGCAGTATTTT.

The V and J genes are TRBV10-2 and TRBJ1-2; D is undetermined. The CDR3 contains 12 residues. Germline-derived CDR1 and CDR2 are WSHSY and SAAADI. V dropped 2 bases and J dropped 8 bases, with 9 bases sitting between them. The CDR3 DNA reads TGCGCCAGCAGTGAGGAGAACCGAGGCTACACCTTC. Its protein product is CASSEENRGYTF.

A word on this clone: The junction departs from the called germline gene at one end, perhaps through a read error. This chain joins TRBV5-1 and TRBJ2-1, with 13 bases that match TRBD2. CDR3 length: 17 residues. Germline V gene sequence: CDR1 SGHRS, CDR2 YFSETQ. CDR3 residues: CASSFAGLAGVYNGQFF. CDR3 DNA: TGCGCCAGCAGCTTTGCCGGACTAGCGGGGGTCTACAATGGGCAGTTCTTC.

V is TRBV30 and J is TRBJ2-5; a possible D gene is TRBD1 (5 bases). Germline CDR1 reads GTSNPN; CDR2 reads SVGIG (reference sequence). V lost 7 bases, J lost 2 bases, and 20 bases lay in between. The CDR3 covers 15 residues. The CDR3 bases are TGTGCCTTTTCTCAAGGGGCAGGCAAACAAGAGACCCAGTACTTC. Protein product: CAFSQGAGKQETQYF.

This clone was seen a single time. J is TRBJ2-3 and V is TRBV5-6; 9 bases fit TRBD1. Germline V gene lookup returns CDR1 SGHDT and CDR2 YYEEEE. Trimming cost V 3 bases and J 1 base; bases outside gene matches: 0. The CDR3 runs 14 residues. Here the CDR3 DNA reads TGTGCCAGCAGCTGGGACAGGGGCACAGATACGCAGTATTTT. This gives the protein CASSWDRGTDTQYF.

The chain has TRBV5-1 and TRBJ2-7, with TRBD2 identical over 9 bases. The length of the CDR3 is 14 residues. V was pared by 7 bases and J by 2 bases, with 7 bases of the junction left unmatched. The germline V gene encodes CDR1 SGHRS and CDR2 YFSETQ. As DNA, the CDR3 is TGCGCCAGCCAGCGGACTAGCGAAACCTACGAGCAGTACTTC. The encoded protein is CASQRTSETYEQYF.

For this clone: The sample has other DNA sequences that encode this CDR3 too. This chain joins TRBV2 and TRBJ2-3; 13 nucleotides match TRBD2. The germline CDR1 and CDR2 sequences are SNHLY and FYNNEI. V lost 8 bases and J lost 4; bases outside the gene matches: 9. The CDR3 sequence is 16 residues long. In nucleotides, the CDR3 is TGTGCCAGCCGTTTACTAGCGGGGGGGTCGGCAGATACGCAGTATTTT. Translating it yields CASRLLAGGSADTQYF.

V usage is TRBV2 and J usage is TRBJ2-5; 8 nucleotides align to TRBD2. CDR3 size: 11 residues. The V and J ends lost 7 bases and 7 bases, in that order; junction bases with no gene match: 2. Germline V gene lookup returns CDR1 SNHLY and CDR2 FYNNEI. CDR3 DNA: TGTGCCAGCACCGCGGGAGGGACCCAGTACTTC. This translates into CASTAGGTQYF. The whole variable domain, filled in from reference TRBV2 and TRBJ2-5, reads EPEVTQTPSHQVTQMGQEVILRCVPISNHLYFYWYRQILGQKVEFLVSFYNNEISEKSEIFDDQFSVERPDGSNFTLKIRSTKLEDSAMYFCASTAGGTQYFGPGTRLLVL.

The chain links TRBV19 to TRBJ2-3, with a possible D match to TRBD1 (5 bases). The germline gives CDR1 LNHDA, CDR2 SQIVND (reference sequence). The CDR3 has 14 residues. The V gene lost 3 bases and the J gene lost 5 bases, with 12 bases spanning the gap. The CDR3 spells CASSMIGAEDTQYF. Here the CDR3 DNA reads TGTGCCAGTAGTATGATTGGGGCGGAAGATACGCAGTATTTT.

The rearrangement links TRBV14 to TRBJ2-1; TRBD2 is a possible D gene (6 bases). This CDR3 is 14 amino acids long. The V gene lost 5 bases and the J gene lost 4 bases, with 12 bases spanning the gap. The germline CDR1 and CDR2 sequences are SGHDN and FVKESK. CDR3 loop: CASSKAGGYNEQFF. DNA for the CDR3: TGTGCCAGCAGCAAAGCCGGGGGTTACAATGAGCAGTTCTTC.

The chain is built from TRBV5-5 and TRBJ1-1; possibly TRBD1 for D (5 bases). This CDR3 spans 15 amino acids. Trimming took 5 bases from V and 4 from J, leaving 18 bases between them. CDR1 and CDR2 from the germline V gene are SGHKS and YYEKEE (reference sequence). The CDR3 nucleotides are TGTGCCAGCAGAGAACCAGGGACCCCGGCCACTGAAGCTTTCTTT. Protein product: CASREPGTPATEAFF.

The V call is TRBV9, the J call TRBJ2-1, with TRBD2 identical over 12 bases. Losses at the gene ends were 2 bases for V and 7 bases for J; bases not matched to a gene: 7. Germline V CDR1 and CDR2: SGDLS, YYNGEE. CDR3 length equals 16 residues. CDR3 sequence reads: CASSVPLAGGENEQFF. The CDR3 DNA follows: TGTGCCAGCAGCGTCCCCCTAGCGGGGGGGGAGAATGAGCAGTTCTTC.

The J gene is TRBJ2-3, the V gene TRBV18; D call uncertain. This CDR3 contains 13 residues. V dropped 1 base and J dropped 4 bases, with 6 bases sitting between them. Germline lookup yields CDR1 KGHSH and CDR2 LQKENI. The CDR3 DNA reads TGTGCCAGCTCACCACTTTCGGCAGATACGCAGTATTTT. Translated: CASSPLSADTQYF.

V gene TRBV6-5 combines with J gene TRBJ1-2; D is perhaps TRBD1 (5 bases). Looked up from germline, CDR1 is MNHEY and CDR2 is SVGAGI. This CDR3 is 13 amino acids long. The ends were cut back, 6 bases at V and 2 bases at J, with 10 bases in the middle. For the CDR3, the DNA is TGTGCCAGCAGGGACATAAGGAACTATGGCTACACCTTC. Translated, it gives CASRDIRNYGYTF.

This chain connects TRBV20-1 to TRBJ1-2; D call uncertain. The V gene lost 6 bases and the J gene lost 7 bases, with 12 bases spanning the gap. The CDR3 runs 11 residues. Germline assignment: CDR1 DFQATT and CDR2 SNEGSKA (reference sequence). CDR3 coding DNA: TGCAGTGCCAGTTTCTCTGGTGGCTACACCTTC. This sequence encodes CSASFSGGYTF.

The chain couples TRBV2 to TRBJ1-4; TRBD1 is a possible D gene (6 bases). CDR3 length: 14 amino acids. Germline V lookup: CDR1 SNHLY, CDR2 FYNNEI. Trimming took off 5 bases at V and 4 bases at J, with 11 bases between the two ends. The CDR3 nucleotides are TGTGCCAGCAGTTGGACAGCCCTTAATGAAAAACTGTTTTTT. Its translation is CASSWTALNEKLFF.

The rearrangement uses TRBV5-4 and TRBJ2-3; D is ambiguous. From germline, CDR1 is SGHNT and CDR2 YYREEE (reference sequence). The CDR3 contains 15 residues. Between the trimmed V and J ends, which lost 2 bases and 1 base, there was a span of 11 bases. Here the CDR3 DNA reads TGTGCCAGCAGCTTCCCCACAGTGGGCACAGATACGCAGTATTTT. Translating gives CASSFPTVGTDTQYF.

The chain uses TRBV5-1 and TRBJ2-6; D possibly matches TRBD1 or TRBD2 (5 bases each). CDR3 size: 16 residues. V lost 5 bases to trimming and J lost 0 bases, with 12 bases between them. Looked up from germline, CDR1 is SGHRS and CDR2 is YFSETQ. The chain's CDR3 is CASREPGRSGANVLTF. The DNA for the CDR3 is TGCGCCAGCAGGGAGCCGGGGCGCTCTGGGGCCAACGTCCTGACTTTC.

The V call is TRBV10-3, the J call TRBJ2-3; D may be TRBD1 (5 bases). The V gene's germline CDR1 is ENHRY and CDR2 SYGVKD. The V and J ends lost 2 bases and 2 bases respectively, with 11 bases between them. This CDR3 has 15 amino acids. The CDR3 reads CAISEARGNTDTQYF. CDR3 sequence (DNA): TGTGCCATCAGTGAGGCTAGGGGCAACACAGATACGCAGTATTTT.

This chain links TRBV27 with TRBJ2-1; D possibly corresponds to TRBD2 (5 bases). The CDR3 loop spans 15 amino acids. Looked up from germline, CDR1 is MNHEY and CDR2 is SMNVEV (reference sequence). Deletions cut 5 bases from V and 3 bases from J, with 14 bases between. The CDR3 nucleotides read TGTGCCAGCAGTCGTGGACTTAACTTCTACAATGAGCAGTTCTTC. It yields the protein CASSRGLNFYNEQFF.

The rearrangement joins TRBV2 to TRBJ1-2, with D possibly being TRBD1 (5 bases). Trimming shortened V by 3 bases and J by 8 bases, and 10 bases separated the two germline ends. Looked up from germline, CDR1 is SNHLY and CDR2 is FYNNEI. CDR3 length: 12 amino acids. CDR3 loop: CASSESGVGYTF. Written as DNA, the CDR3 is TGTGCCAGCAGTGAGTCGGGGGTCGGCTACACCTTC.

The chain carries TRBV6-6 and TRBJ1-6; 9 nucleotides align to TRBD1. Per the germline V gene, CDR1 is MNHNY and CDR2 is SVGAGI (reference sequence). The length of the CDR3 is 14 residues. With 4 bases clipped from V and 11 bases from J, the junction kept 6 bases outside the gene matches. CDR3 protein: CASSSRQGGPPLHF. DNA of the CDR3: TGTGCCAGCAGTTCCCGACAGGGGGGCCCACCCCTCCACTTT.

In DNA form, the CDR3 reads TGTGCCAGCAGCGTCGGGACAGGGAACTATGGCTACACCTTC. Amino acid sequence: CASSVGTGNYGYTF. The gene calls are TRBV7-3 and TRBJ1-2; 9 bases are a match to TRBD1. The junction had 3 bases not matched to a gene; V was cut back by 5 bases and J by 2 bases. Germline CDR1 is SGHTA and CDR2 is FQGTGA. CDR3 length: 14 amino acids. The whole variable domain, remainder taken from reference TRBV7-3 and TRBJ1-2, is GAGVSQTPSNKVTEKGKYVELRCDPISGHTALYWYRQSLGQGPEFLIYFQGTGAADDSGLPNDRFFAVRPEGSVSTLKIQRTERGDSAVYLCASSVGTGNYGYTFGSGTRLTVV.

As concerns this clone: Mismatch with germline at one junction end may stem from a read error. The genes are TRBV6-5 and TRBJ2-7; 7 positions agree with TRBD2. The V gene's germline CDR1 is MNHEY and CDR2 SVGAGI. CDR3 length: 11 residues. The CDR3 here is CASRREGTTTF. CDR3 nucleotides: TGTGCCAGCAGGAGGGAGGGGACCACCACCTTC.

The chain links TRBV15 to TRBJ1-2; D remains unclear. The CDR3 sequence is 16 residues long. CDR1 and CDR2 from the germline V gene are LNHNV and YYDKDF (reference sequence). Deletions cut 0 bases from V and 4 bases from J, with 15 bases between. CDR3 region: CATSRDMSRPTYGYTF. CDR3 nucleotide sequence: TGTGCCACCAGCAGAGATATGTCAAGGCCAACCTATGGCTACACCTTC.

This clone was seen once. V gene TRBV6-5 combines with J gene TRBJ1-1; D is unresolved. V was trimmed by 5 bases and J by 1 base, leaving 8 bases between them. The length of the CDR3 is 13 residues. Looked up from germline, CDR1 is MNHEY and CDR2 is SVGAGI. The CDR3 reads CASSGWGNTEAFF. The CDR3, as DNA: TGTGCCAGCAGTGGGTGGGGGAACACTGAAGCTTTCTTT.

This chain links TRBV5-1 with TRBJ1-1, with D possibly being TRBD1 (5 bases). V lost 3 bases and J lost 0, with 9 bases in between. The CDR3 runs to 14 residues. The germline gives CDR1 SGHRS, CDR2 YFSETQ. The CDR3, as DNA: TGCGCCAGCAGCTCGGGACGGATGAACACTGAAGCTTTCTTT. Amino acid sequence: CASSSGRMNTEAFF.